Listed here are 13 T cell receptor beta chains from one sample, sequenced in a study of glioma-infiltrating T cells after dendritic cell vaccination. TCRdb keeps only in-frame clones here, not all; method: immunoSEQ multiplex PCR. The profile shows under 100,000 clones, approximately 81% of them singletons. Sequenced material: blood, taken before dendritic cell vaccination. The receptors derive from a human donor with glioblastoma.

The V call is TRBV7-8, the J call TRBJ2-7; tentative D call: TRBD1 (5 bases). CDR3 length: 13 residues. Trimming cost V 1 base and J 3 bases, with 7 bases left between them. In germline, CDR1 is SGHVS, CDR2 FQNEAQ. The CDR3 region is CASSLGQNYEQYF. The CDR3 bases are TGTGCCAGCAGCTTAGGACAGAACTACGAGCAGTACTTC.

V gene TRBV6-5 combines with J gene TRBJ1-2; D unresolved. The CDR3 sequence is 12 residues long. Germline CDR1 MNHEY, CDR2 SVGAGI. V lost 6 bases, J lost 6 bases, and 11 bases lay in between. CDR3 sequence reads: CASRPRKDGYTF. The CDR3 coding sequence is TGTGCCAGCAGACCCAGGAAGGATGGCTACACCTTC.

V is TRBV5-6 and J is TRBJ2-5; a weak D match, TRBD2 (5 bases). Germline V gene lookup returns CDR1 SGHDT and CDR2 YYEEEE. The ends were cut back, 1 base at V and 9 bases at J, with 7 bases in the middle. CDR3 length: 11 residues. The CDR3 DNA reads as TGTGCCAGCAGCTTGAAAGCGGCCCAGTACTTC. Protein sequence: CASSLKAAQYF.

In this sample, this clone turned up once. The gene calls are TRBV4-2 and TRBJ1-5; 8 bases agree with TRBD1. The CDR3 extends over 16 amino acids. Trimming at V came to 1 base and at J to 5 bases, leaving 7 bases not matched to a gene. CDR1 is LGHNA, CDR2 YNFKEQ, per germline. The CDR3 protein is CASSQGSGGGYQPQHF. Written as DNA, the CDR3 is TGTGCCAGCAGCCAAGGGTCAGGGGGCGGATATCAGCCCCAGCATTTT.

This chain links TRBV5-1 with TRBJ1-3; D is undetermined. CDR1 and CDR2 (germline): SGHRS, YFSETQ. This CDR3 region has 16 residues. Trimming removed 3 bases at V and 2 bases at J, with 15 bases between. CDR3 nucleotide sequence: TGCGCCAGCAGCTGGAGCGGGCTGGCTACTGGAAACACCATATATTTT. Protein product: CASSWSGLATGNTIYF.

The rearrangement links TRBV5-1 to TRBJ2-2; 10 bases line up with TRBD1. Unmatched junction bases numbered 7, after V lost 4 bases and J lost 7 bases. The CDR3 length is 15 residues. Germline CDR1 SGHRS, CDR2 YFSETQ. In DNA form, the CDR3 reads TGCGCCAGCAGCCAGAGACAGGGGGCTGTCGGGGAGCTGTTTTTT. This translates into CASSQRQGAVGELFF.

The rearrangement uses TRBV7-7 and TRBJ2-7, with D unclear. This CDR3 has 13 amino acids. V lost 6 bases and J 3 bases, leaving 12 bases between the germline ends. CDR1 is SSHAT and CDR2 is FNYEAQ in the germline V gene (reference sequence). As DNA, the CDR3 is TGTGCCAGCAGTCCCTGGAGAGGCTACGAGCAGTACTTC. This sequence encodes CASSPWRGYEQYF.

The chain uses TRBV9 and TRBJ1-1, with D perhaps matching TRBD1 (6 bases). Germline CDR1 is SGDLS and CDR2 is YYNGEE. V lost 1 base to trimming and J lost 1 base, with 11 bases between them. The CDR3 has 15 residues. The CDR3 sequence: CASSVSGGGNTEAFF. As DNA, the CDR3 is TGTGCCAGCAGCGTATCGGGAGGGGGGAACACTGAAGCTTTCTTT.

This chain links TRBV5-4 with TRBJ2-5, with D perhaps matching TRBD2 (6 bases). This CDR3 contains 14 residues. Germline loops: CDR1 SGHNT, CDR2 YYREEE (reference sequence). V was clipped by 0 bases and J by 2 bases, with 8 bases between them. CDR3: CASSLAGRQETQYF. CDR3 bases: TGTGCCAGCAGCTTGGCCGGGAGACAAGAGACCCAGTACTTC.

The chain joins TRBV30 to TRBJ1-2, with unresolved D. Germline assignment: CDR1 GTSNPN and CDR2 SVGIG (reference sequence). The ends were cut back, 1 base at V and 2 bases at J, with 17 bases in the middle. The CDR3 has 16 amino acids. The DNA for the CDR3 is TGTGCCTGGAGTGGCCAATCGGGTCAGAAGAACTATGGCTACACCTTC. Translated, it gives CAWSGQSGQKNYGYTF.

V is TRBV6-5 and J is TRBJ1-1; D is perhaps TRBD1 (6 bases). Germline CDR1 reads MNHEY; CDR2 reads SVGAGI. Trimming removed 4 bases from V and 1 base from J, with 10 bases in between. The CDR3 loop spans 14 amino acids. The CDR3 DNA reads as TGTGCCAGCAGTTCCCCAGGGGAGAACACTGAAGCTTTCTTT. As protein: CASSSPGENTEAFF.

This clone came up a few times. V gene TRBV6-6 combines with J gene TRBJ1-1; D is possibly TRBD1 (5 bases). Germline CDR1 and CDR2: MNHNY and SVGAGI (reference sequence). The germline V and J ends were trimmed by 0 bases and 10 bases, with 12 bases remaining between them. The CDR3 contains 13 residues. CDR3 region: CASSYSRDAVAFF. The CDR3, as DNA: TGTGCCAGCAGTTACTCCAGGGATGCAGTAGCTTTCTTT.

On this clone itself: Other nucleotide sequences in the sample specify the same CDR3. The V call is TRBV5-1, the J call TRBJ2-5; possible D gene TRBD2, 5 bases. There are 14 residues in the CDR3. V lost 0 bases and J 2 bases, leaving 8 bases between the germline ends. CDR1 and CDR2 from the germline V gene are SGHRS and YFSETQ. CDR3 sequence (DNA): TGCGCCAGCAGCTTGGTTCCGGGGCAAGAGACCCAGTACTTC. This translates into CASSLVPGQETQYF.